The next 14 T cell receptor beta chains were all read from a single sample in a study of blood T cell repertoires in COVID-19. Repertoires were generated with immunoSEQ multiplex PCR, while TCRdb's copy carries only in-frame clones and drops some. The sample has around 100,000 clones, roughly 79% seen once. The specimen was peripheral blood. These receptors all come from a woman in her sixties or seventies with acute or convalescent COVID-19.

The chain employs TRBV7-9 and TRBJ1-4; TRBD1 agrees at 8 bases. This CDR3 contains 14 residues. The germline CDR1 and CDR2 sequences are SEHNR and FQNEAQ (reference sequence). The V gene end was trimmed by 4 bases and the J gene end by 4 bases; junction bases not matched to a gene: 2. The CDR3: CASSWTGSNEKLFF. The CDR3 nucleotides are TGTGCCAGCAGCTGGACAGGGAGTAATGAAAAACTGTTTTTT.

The chain carries TRBV19 and TRBJ1-4, with 9 bases fitting TRBD1. CDR3 length equals 15 residues. Germline V gene sequence: CDR1 LNHDA, CDR2 SQIVND (reference sequence). Trimming cost V 5 bases and J 8 bases; bases outside gene matches: 9. DNA of the CDR3: TGTGCCAGTAGTCCTACAACAGGGGGCGTCGAAAAACTGTTTTTT. It is translated as CASSPTTGGVEKLFF. The variable domain in full, with the rest retrieved from reference TRBV19 and TRBJ1-4, is DGGITQSPKYLFRKEGQNVTLSCEQNLNHDAMYWYRQDPGQGLRLIYYSQIVNDFQKGDIAEGYSVSREKKESFPLTVTSAQKNPTAFYLCASSPTTGGVEKLFFGSGTQLSVL.

The V call is TRBV2, the J call TRBJ1-6; 9 nucleotides line up with TRBD1. Germline assignment: CDR1 SNHLY and CDR2 FYNNEI. The CDR3 has 12 amino acids. After removal of 10 bases from V and 8 bases from J, the junction contained 3 bases not matched to a gene. CDR3: CATGTGYSPLHF. Written as DNA, the CDR3 is TGTGCCACCGGGACAGGGTATTCACCCCTCCACTTT.

This chain connects TRBV28 to TRBJ2-3; TRBD1 matches at 7 bases. The CDR3 is 14 residues long. Trimming took 4 bases from V and 5 from J; bases not matched to a gene: 6. Per the germline V gene, CDR1 is MDHEN and CDR2 is SYDVKM. For the CDR3, the DNA is TGTGCCAGCAGTTCAGGGGGTAGATTAGATACGCAGTATTTT. This gives the protein CASSSGGRLDTQYF. Full variable domain (outside the CDR3, taken from reference TRBV28 and TRBJ2-3): DVKVTQSSRYLVKRTGEKVFLECVQDMDHENMFWYRQDPGLGLRLIYFSYDVKMKEKGDIPEGYSVSREKKERFSLILESASTNQTSMYLCASSSGGRLDTQYFGPGTRLTVL.

This chain uses TRBV28 with TRBJ2-2; no clear D. Germline CDR1 is MDHEN and CDR2 is SYDVKM. V shed 5 bases and J shed 1 base, with 11 bases lying between them. This CDR3 contains 15 residues. The CDR3 reads CASSPARQNTGELFF. DNA of the CDR3: TGTGCCAGCAGTCCTGCGAGGCAGAACACCGGGGAGCTGTTTTTT.

CDR3 bases: TGTGCCAGCAGCCGTTTCAAGGGATCGGAGCGGGATGGCTACACCTTC. The encoded protein is CASSRFKGSERDGYTF. V usage is TRBV4-2 and J usage is TRBJ1-2, with D unclear. The CDR3 extends over 16 amino acids. Deletions cut 4 bases from V and 6 bases from J, with 21 bases between. CDR1 and CDR2 from the germline V gene are LGHNA and YNFKEQ.

The rearrangement joins TRBV7-3 to TRBJ2-1; 7 bases are a match to TRBD2. CDR1 and CDR2 (germline): SGHTA, FQGTGA. CDR3 length equals 16 residues. Trimming took 2 bases from V and 6 from J; bases not matched to a gene: 10. DNA for the CDR3: TGTGCCAGCAGCTTAGGTCGGGGGGACGGATCCAATGAGCAGTTCTTC. It specifies CASSLGRGDGSNEQFF.

The J gene is TRBJ2-5, the V gene TRBV19; 10 bases align to TRBD1. The V and J ends lost 4 bases and 5 bases, in that order; junction bases with no gene match: 4. The CDR3 length is 14 residues. Germline CDR1 and CDR2: LNHDA and SQIVND (reference sequence). The CDR3 sequence: CASSTTGGAETQYF. The CDR3 DNA follows: TGTGCCAGTAGTACGACAGGGGGCGCGGAGACCCAGTACTTC. Filled out from reference TRBV19 and TRBJ2-5, the complete variable domain reads DGGITQSPKYLFRKEGQNVTLSCEQNLNHDAMYWYRQDPGQGLRLIYYSQIVNDFQKGDIAEGYSVSREKKESFPLTVTSAQKNPTAFYLCASSTTGGAETQYFGPGTRLLVL.

The V call is TRBV27, the J call TRBJ1-5; D not certain. The CDR3 spans 13 residues. Trimming cost V 0 bases and J 7 bases, with 7 bases left between them. From germline, CDR1 is MNHEY and CDR2 SMNVEV (reference sequence). DNA of the CDR3: TGTGCCAGCAGTTTATCCACTTACCAGCCCCAGCATTTT. It yields the protein CASSLSTYQPQHF.

This sequence joins TRBV4-3 and TRBJ2-3; 12 bases are shared with TRBD2. Per the germline V gene, CDR1 is LGHNA and CDR2 is YSLEER. The CDR3 is 16 amino acids. Trimming cost V 1 base and J 4 bases; bases outside gene matches: 3. Here the CDR3 DNA reads TGCGCCAGCAGCCAAGTTCTAGCGGGGGGGGCAGATACGCAGTATTTT. The encoded protein is CASSQVLAGGADTQYF.

The rearrangement uses TRBV29-1 and TRBJ1-6, with D tentatively TRBD1 (5 bases). The V and J ends lost 6 bases and 10 bases respectively, with 19 bases between them. The CDR3 has 14 residues. Germline V gene sequence: CDR1 SQVTM, CDR2 ANQGSEA. The CDR3 coding sequence is TGCAGCGTAAACGACGGGGGTCTAGGGTCACCCCTCCACTTT. It yields the protein CSVNDGGLGSPLHF. Full variable domain (missing parts from reference TRBV29-1 and TRBJ1-6): SAVISQKPSRDICQRGTSLTIQCQVDSQVTMMFWYRQQPGQSLTLIATANQGSEATYESGFVIDKFPISRPNLTFSTLTVSNMSPEDSSIYLCSVNDGGLGSPLHFGNGTRLTVT.

The V and J genes are TRBV27 and TRBJ1-2, with 8 nucleotides matching TRBD1. The CDR3 contains 13 residues. In germline, CDR1 is MNHEY, CDR2 SMNVEV (reference sequence). Losses at the gene ends were 8 bases for V and 6 bases for J; bases not matched to a gene: 8. The CDR3: CASGGQGGDGYTF. CDR3 sequence (DNA): TGTGCCAGCGGCGGACAGGGCGGGGATGGCTACACCTTC.

The V call is TRBV6-1, the J call TRBJ1-2; D gene uncertain. V shed 3 bases and J shed 0 bases, with 11 bases lying between them. CDR1 and CDR2 (germline): MNHNS, SASEGT. The CDR3 extends over 15 amino acids. The CDR3 protein is CASSDGRSANYGYTF. DNA for the CDR3: TGTGCCAGCAGTGACGGGAGATCAGCTAACTATGGCTACACCTTC.

The chain recombines TRBV3-1 (or the pseudogene TRBV3-2) with TRBJ2-5; the match to TRBD2 covers 8 bases. V lost 1 base and J lost 4; bases outside the gene matches: 2. The CDR3 covers 14 residues. Germline V gene lookup returns CDR1 LGHDT and CDR2 YNNKEL (reference sequence). CDR3 residues: CASSQAGGPETQYF. The DNA for the CDR3 is TGTGCCAGCAGCCAAGCGGGGGGGCCAGAGACCCAGTACTTC.